A single sample is the source of the 21 T cell receptor beta chains below, sequenced in a study of blood T cell repertoires in COVID-19. Produced via immunoSEQ multiplex PCR; TCRdb's table is partial and in-frame only. The sample shows 350,000 to 400,000 clones, about 90% of them seen only once. The sample taken for sequencing was PBMCs or T cells enriched from blood (not recorded which). The receptors here all came from a woman aged 30 to 39 who had recovered from COVID-19.

This chain joins TRBV2 and TRBJ1-2; D is undetermined. Trimming took 2 bases from V and 4 from J, leaving 8 bases between them. This CDR3 is 13 amino acids long. The V gene's germline CDR1 is SNHLY and CDR2 FYNNEI. CDR3 amino acids: CASSEREAYGYTF. The CDR3 bases are TGTGCCAGCAGTGAAAGAGAGGCCTATGGCTACACCTTC.

The rearrangement joins TRBV3-1 (or the pseudogene TRBV3-2) to TRBJ2-7; maybe TRBD2 (5 bases). The V end lost 1 base, the J end lost 4 bases, and 14 bases lay between the germline ends. CDR3 size: 15 residues. Germline values: CDR1 LGHDT, CDR2 YNNKEL (reference sequence). The CDR3 loop is CASSQAHRGSYEQYF. CDR3 nucleotide sequence: TGTGCCAGCAGCCAAGCGCACCGGGGAAGTTACGAGCAGTACTTC.

This chain uses TRBV5-4 with TRBJ1-3; perhaps TRBD1 as D (6 bases). Germline-derived CDR1 and CDR2 are SGHNT and YYREEE (reference sequence). The length of the CDR3 is 14 residues. V was shortened by 0 bases and J by 4 bases, with 8 bases between the two germline ends. CDR3 residues: CASSLDRVGNTIYF. The CDR3 DNA sequence: TGTGCCAGCAGCTTGGACAGGGTCGGAAACACCATATATTTT.

The chain couples TRBV5-1 to TRBJ2-1, with 8 bases aligning to TRBD2. Trimming took 4 bases from V and 2 from J; bases not matched to a gene: 5. Germline V CDR1 and CDR2: SGHRS, YFSETQ. The CDR3 contains 15 residues. CDR3 loop: CASSGGAGAYNEQFF. The CDR3 nucleotides are TGCGCCAGCAGCGGGGGAGCGGGAGCCTACAATGAGCAGTTCTTC. The full variable domain, rest sourced from reference TRBV5-1 and TRBJ2-1, is KAGVTQTPRYLIKTRGQQVTLSCSPISGHRSVSWYQQTPGQGLQFLFEYFSETQRNKGNFPGRFSGRQFSNSRSEMNVSTLELGDSALYLCASSGGAGAYNEQFFGPGTRLTVL.

This chain links TRBV7-8 with TRBJ2-1; 9 bases are a match to TRBD1. Trimming took 1 base from V and 6 from J; bases not matched to a gene: 7. CDR1 and CDR2 from the germline V gene are SGHVS and FQNEAQ. The CDR3 is 16 residues long. The CDR3: CASSLGGTGRFNEQFF. The CDR3 DNA reads TGTGCCAGCAGCTTAGGGGGGACAGGGAGATTCAATGAGCAGTTCTTC.

The V gene is TRBV6-4, the J gene TRBJ2-3; D is uncertain. The CDR3 extends over 14 amino acids. V shed 0 bases and J shed 1 base, with 5 bases lying between them. CDR1 and CDR2 (germline): MRHNA, SNTAGT. The CDR3 DNA sequence: TGTGCCAGCAGTGACTCTCAGGGCACAGATACGCAGTATTTT. This sequence encodes CASSDSQGTDTQYF.

The chain employs TRBV6-4 and TRBJ1-1; weak D call: TRBD1 (5 bases). This CDR3 comprises 14 residues. Per the germline V gene, CDR1 is MRHNA and CDR2 is SNTAGT. Trimming pared 6 bases from V and 0 bases from J, leaving 11 bases between. The CDR3 region is CASRETDMNTEAFF. CDR3 nucleotides: TGTGCCAGCAGGGAGACAGACATGAACACTGAAGCTTTCTTT.

The table lists this clone with a count of one. The chain recombines TRBV7-3 with TRBJ2-3; TRBD1 is a possible D gene (6 bases). CDR1 SGHTA and CDR2 FQGTGA come from the germline V gene. Trimming took off 5 bases at V and 6 bases at J, with 18 bases between the two ends. This CDR3 has 15 amino acids. This CDR3 reads CASSLESGGSDTQYF. As DNA, the CDR3 is TGTGCCAGCAGCCTGGAAAGTGGGGGCAGTGATACGCAGTATTTT. The full variable domain, rest sourced from reference TRBV7-3 and TRBJ2-3, is GAGVSQTPSNKVTEKGKYVELRCDPISGHTALYWYRQSLGQGPEFLIYFQGTGAADDSGLPNDRFFAVRPEGSVSTLKIQRTERGDSAVYLCASSLESGGSDTQYFGPGTRLTVL.

The V gene is TRBV12-3 or TRBV12-4, the J gene TRBJ2-5; 7 bases are shared with TRBD2. The CDR3 has 13 amino acids. Losses at the gene ends were 4 bases for V and 6 bases for J; bases not matched to a gene: 5. Here the CDR3 DNA reads TGTGCCAGCAGTTCGACTAGCATTCAGACCCAGTACTTC. It yields the protein CASSSTSIQTQYF.

The chain couples TRBV15 to TRBJ2-2, with TRBD1 identical over 7 bases. The CDR3 totals 16 residues. Germline lookup yields CDR1 LNHNV and CDR2 YYDKDF (reference sequence). J lost 3 bases, V lost 1 base, and 5 bases had no gene match. In nucleotides, the CDR3 is TGTGCCACCAGCAGAGGACAGGGATACGACACCGGGGAGCTGTTTTTT. Translated: CATSRGQGYDTGELFF.

V and J are TRBV5-1 and TRBJ1-1; D is undetermined. The CDR3 has 13 amino acids. The germline gives CDR1 SGHRS, CDR2 YFSETQ. Trimming removed 3 bases at V and 1 base at J, with 7 bases between. CDR3 region: CASSSSRNTEAFF. Written as DNA, the CDR3 is TGCGCCAGCAGCTCAAGTAGGAACACTGAAGCTTTCTTT.

Remarks on this clone: Within the sample, other DNA sequences also encode this same CDR3. V gene TRBV28 combines with J gene TRBJ1-5, with 9 nucleotides matching TRBD1. J gave up 1 base and V 3 bases, and 1 base lay outside the gene matches. The CDR3 runs to 15 residues. CDR1 and CDR2 (germline): MDHEN, SYDVKM. CDR3 nucleotide sequence: TGTGCCAGCAGTTTGACAGGGGGGAGCAATCAGCCCCAGCATTTT. This encodes CASSLTGGSNQPQHF. Using reference TRBV28 and TRBJ1-5 for the parts outside the CDR3, the full variable domain is DVKVTQSSRYLVKRTGEKVFLECVQDMDHENMFWYRQDPGLGLRLIYFSYDVKMKEKGDIPEGYSVSREKKERFSLILESASTNQTSMYLCASSLTGGSNQPQHFGDGTRLSIL.

The CDR3 DNA is TGTGCCAGTGAGACTAGCGGGGGGGCCCATGAGCAGTTCTTC. It translates to CASETSGGAHEQFF. The chain joins TRBV19 to TRBJ2-1, with 14 bases lining up with TRBD2. CDR3 length equals 14 residues. From germline, CDR1 is LNHDA and CDR2 SQIVND (reference sequence). After removal of 8 bases from V and 8 bases from J, the junction contained 5 bases not matched to a gene.

There are a few counts of this clone. This sequence joins TRBV18 and TRBJ1-5, with 9 bases aligning to TRBD1. V gave up 3 bases and J gave up 6 bases; unmatched junction bases: 6. CDR1 KGHSH and CDR2 LQKENI come from the germline V gene. The CDR3 has 15 residues. CDR3 in DNA: TGTGCCAGCTCACCCTCGGGACAGGGAGGTCAGCCCCAGCATTTT. Translation gives CASSPSGQGGQPQHF.

This chain connects TRBV24-1 to TRBJ2-5; maybe TRBD2 (5 bases). CDR1 KGHDR and CDR2 SFDVKD come from the germline V gene. Trimming pared 5 bases from V and 3 bases from J, leaving 18 bases between. This CDR3 is 16 amino acids long. CDR3 nucleotide sequence: TGTGCCACCAGTGGCCGTGACTCGAGCGGAGAAGAGACCCAGTACTTC. Its translation: CATSGRDSSGEETQYF.

This rearrangement joins TRBV10-3 to TRBJ2-1; the match to TRBD2 covers 12 bases. The germline gives CDR1 ENHRY, CDR2 SYGVKD. There are 16 residues in the CDR3. Unmatched junction bases numbered 9, after V lost 8 bases and J lost 4 bases. CDR3 sequence reads: CAIGPSGRALYNEQFF. The CDR3 region has the DNA TGTGCCATCGGACCTAGCGGGAGGGCCTTATACAATGAGCAGTTCTTC.

This clone appeared many times. The V gene is TRBV7-3, the J gene TRBJ2-3; 16 bases match TRBD2. CDR1 and CDR2 from the germline V gene are SGHTA and FQGTGA. The CDR3 spans 16 residues. The junction had 5 bases not matched to a gene; V was cut back by 5 bases and J by 6 bases. CDR3: CASSPGLAGGVDTQYF. Written as DNA, the CDR3 is TGTGCCAGCAGCCCGGGACTAGCGGGGGGGGTGGATACGCAGTATTTT.

As for this clone: The junction and the germline gene differ at one end; a read error may be behind it. CDR3 sequence: CASSIQGNEPQHF. The CDR3 DNA sequence: TGTGCCAGTAGTATACAGGGCAATGAGCCCCAGCATTTT. The chain employs TRBV19 and TRBJ1-5, with a weak D call TRBD1 (5 bases). The CDR3 loop spans 13 amino acids. CDR1 and CDR2 from the germline V gene are LNHDA and SQIVND (reference sequence).

V and J are TRBV25-1 and TRBJ2-1; D not certain. V lost 3 bases and J lost 4, with 7 bases in between. Germline CDR1 MGHDK, CDR2 SYGVNS. This CDR3 is 13 amino acids long. The CDR3 loop is CASSESEYNEQFF. In DNA, the CDR3 is TGTGCCAGCAGTGAGTCCGAGTACAATGAGCAGTTCTTC.

The V and J genes are TRBV7-9 and TRBJ2-3; D possibly corresponds to TRBD2 (5 bases). V was trimmed by 5 bases and J by 0 bases, leaving 24 bases between them. The CDR3 runs 19 residues. Per germline, CDR1 SEHNR and CDR2 FQNEAQ (reference sequence). CDR3 sequence (DNA): TGTGCCAGCAGCGGATGGGAGACTATTCACCATCAAAGCACAGATACGCAGTATTTT. It specifies CASSGWETIHHQSTDTQYF.

The V gene is TRBV18, the J gene TRBJ2-5, with a possible D match to TRBD2 (6 bases). V was cut by 0 bases and J by 1 base, with 9 bases left in between. The CDR3 loop spans 15 amino acids. CDR1 is KGHSH, CDR2 LQKENI, per germline. The CDR3 region has the DNA TGTGCCAGCTCACCACCGGGACTCCTCCAAGAGACCCAGTACTTC. This codes for CASSPPGLLQETQYF. Full variable domain (remainder filled in from reference TRBV18 and TRBJ2-5): NAGVMQNPRHLVRRRGQEARLRCSPMKGHSHVYWYRQLPEEGLKFMVYLQKENIIDESGMPKERFSAEFPKEGPSILRIQQVVRGDSAAYFCASSPPGLLQETQYFGPGTRLLVL.